This T cell receptor (beta chain) was documented in a study of T cell repertoires in cytomegalovirus infection. Overall study: Well-studied HLA-B-restricted CMV epitopes were used in the study alongside recently identified HLA-C-restricted ones. CMV infection plus the matching HLA type was flagged by public TCR beta signatures.

In the case of this clonotype: Its antigen is unknown.

Germline V gene data show CDR1 as MDHEN and CDR2 as SYDVKM. The CDR3 runs to 12 residues. General study points: Identification of carriers of CMV plus the relevant HLA was achieved through cumulative public TCR beta family frequency. What dominated the ex vivo response were HLA-C-restricted CMV-specific TCR beta clonotypes.

TCRdb reanalysed the reads using MiXCR and keeps one entry per CDR3 protein. The sample has under 300,000 distinct CDR3 sequences; around 20% are singletons. This receptor was taken from a human donor in good health (CMV status not recorded). Some clones in this sample may be carry-over from other donors' samples. The source was cultured PBMCs, collected from culture after CMV antigen stimulation. The V call is TRBV28, the J call TRBJ1-3; D unclear. CDR3 nucleotide sequence: TGTGGGACGCTAAGCTCTGGAAACACCATATATTTT. Translated: CGTLSSGNTIYF.